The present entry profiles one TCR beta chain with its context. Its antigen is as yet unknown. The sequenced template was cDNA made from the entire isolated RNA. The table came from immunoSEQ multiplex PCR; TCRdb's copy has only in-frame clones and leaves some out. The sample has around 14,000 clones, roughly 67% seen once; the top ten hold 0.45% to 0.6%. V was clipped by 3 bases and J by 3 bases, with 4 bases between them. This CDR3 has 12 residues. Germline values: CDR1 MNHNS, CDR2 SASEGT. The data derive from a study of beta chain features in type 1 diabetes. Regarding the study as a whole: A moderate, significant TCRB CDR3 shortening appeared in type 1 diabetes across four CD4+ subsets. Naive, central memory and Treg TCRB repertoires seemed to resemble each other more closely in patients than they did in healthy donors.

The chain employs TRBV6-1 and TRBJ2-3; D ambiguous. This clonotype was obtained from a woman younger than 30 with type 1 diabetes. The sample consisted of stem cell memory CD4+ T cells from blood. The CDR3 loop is CASSETTDTQYF. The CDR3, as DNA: TGTGCCAGCAGTGAGACTACAGATACGCAGTATTTT.